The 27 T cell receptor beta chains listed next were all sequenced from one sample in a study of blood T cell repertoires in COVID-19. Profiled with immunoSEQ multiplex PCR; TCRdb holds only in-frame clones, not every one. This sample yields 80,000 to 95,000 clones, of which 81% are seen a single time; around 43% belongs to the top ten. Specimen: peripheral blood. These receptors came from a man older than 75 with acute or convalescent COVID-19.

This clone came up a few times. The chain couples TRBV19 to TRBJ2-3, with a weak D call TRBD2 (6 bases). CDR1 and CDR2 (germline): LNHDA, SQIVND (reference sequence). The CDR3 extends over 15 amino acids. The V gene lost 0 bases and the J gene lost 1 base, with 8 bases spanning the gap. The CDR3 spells CASSIDGRGTDTQYF. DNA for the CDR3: TGTGCCAGTAGTATAGACGGGAGAGGCACAGATACGCAGTATTTT.

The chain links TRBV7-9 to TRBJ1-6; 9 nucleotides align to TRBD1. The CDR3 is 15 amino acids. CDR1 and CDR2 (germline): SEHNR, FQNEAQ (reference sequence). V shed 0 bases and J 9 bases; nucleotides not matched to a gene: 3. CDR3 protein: CASSLAGTGSSPLHF. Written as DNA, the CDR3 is TGTGCCAGCAGCTTAGCGGGGACAGGGAGTTCACCCCTCCACTTT.

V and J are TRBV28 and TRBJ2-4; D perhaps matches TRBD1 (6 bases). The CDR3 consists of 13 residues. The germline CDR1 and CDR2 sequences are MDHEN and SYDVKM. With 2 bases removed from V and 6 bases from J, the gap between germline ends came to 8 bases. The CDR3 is CASSLDRRNIQYF. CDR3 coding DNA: TGTGCCAGCAGTTTAGACAGGCGAAACATTCAGTACTTC. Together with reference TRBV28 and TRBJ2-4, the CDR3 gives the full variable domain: DVKVTQSSRYLVKRTGEKVFLECVQDMDHENMFWYRQDPGLGLRLIYFSYDVKMKEKGDIPEGYSVSREKKERFSLILESASTNQTSMYLCASSLDRRNIQYFGAGTRLSVL.

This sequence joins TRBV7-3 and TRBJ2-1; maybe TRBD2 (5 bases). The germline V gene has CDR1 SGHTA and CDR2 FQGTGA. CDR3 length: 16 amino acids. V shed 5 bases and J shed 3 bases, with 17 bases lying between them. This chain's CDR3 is CASSLNAVASYNEQFF. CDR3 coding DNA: TGTGCCAGCAGCCTAAATGCGGTAGCGAGCTACAATGAGCAGTTCTTC.

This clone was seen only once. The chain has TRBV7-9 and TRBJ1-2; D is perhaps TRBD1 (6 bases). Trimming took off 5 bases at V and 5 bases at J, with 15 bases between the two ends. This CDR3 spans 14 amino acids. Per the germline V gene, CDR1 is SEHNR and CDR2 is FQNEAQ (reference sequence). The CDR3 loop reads CASSTSTGPYGYTF. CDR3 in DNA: TGTGCCAGCAGCACCTCAACAGGGCCGTATGGCTACACCTTC. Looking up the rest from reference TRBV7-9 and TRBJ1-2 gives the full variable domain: DTGVSQNPRHKITKRGQNVTFRCDPISEHNRLYWYRQTLGQGPEFLTYFQNEAQLEKSRLLSDRFSAERPKGSFSTLEIQRTEQGDSAMYLCASSTSTGPYGYTFGSGTRLTVV.

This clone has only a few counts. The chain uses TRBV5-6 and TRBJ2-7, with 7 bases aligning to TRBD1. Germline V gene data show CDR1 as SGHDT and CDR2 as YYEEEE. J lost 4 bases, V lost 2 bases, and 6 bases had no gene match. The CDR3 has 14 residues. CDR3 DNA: TGTGCCAGCAGCTTCTCGGGACAGTTTTACGAGCAGTACTTC. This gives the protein CASSFSGQFYEQYF.

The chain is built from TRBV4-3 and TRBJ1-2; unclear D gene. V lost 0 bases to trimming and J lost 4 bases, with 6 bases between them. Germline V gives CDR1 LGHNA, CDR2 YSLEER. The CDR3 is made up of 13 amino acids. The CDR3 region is CASSQELSYGYTF. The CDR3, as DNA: TGCGCCAGCAGCCAAGAGTTATCCTATGGCTACACCTTC.

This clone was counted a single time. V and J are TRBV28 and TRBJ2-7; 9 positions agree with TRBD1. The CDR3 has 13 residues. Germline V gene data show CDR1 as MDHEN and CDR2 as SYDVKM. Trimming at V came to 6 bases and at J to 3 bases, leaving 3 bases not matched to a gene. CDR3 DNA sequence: TGTGCCAGCAGGAGACAGGGGGACTACGAGCAGTACTTC. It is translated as CASRRQGDYEQYF.

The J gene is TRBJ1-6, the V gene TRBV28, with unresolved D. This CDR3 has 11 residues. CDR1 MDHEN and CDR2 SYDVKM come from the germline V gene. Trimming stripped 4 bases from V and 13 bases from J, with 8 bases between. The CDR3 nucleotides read TGTGCCAGCAGTTCGGTAGCCCCCCTCCACTTT. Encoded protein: CASSSVAPLHF.

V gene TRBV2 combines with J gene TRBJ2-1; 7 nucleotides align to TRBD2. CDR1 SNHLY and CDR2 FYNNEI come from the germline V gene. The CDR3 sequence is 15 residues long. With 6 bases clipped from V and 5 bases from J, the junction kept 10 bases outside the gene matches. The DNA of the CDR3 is TGTGCCAGCAGCCCCCTAGAGAGCGGGAACAATGAGCAGTTCTTC. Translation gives CASSPLESGNNEQFF. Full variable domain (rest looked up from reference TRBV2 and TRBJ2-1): EPEVTQTPSHQVTQMGQEVILRCVPISNHLYFYWYRQILGQKVEFLVSFYNNEISEKSEIFDDQFSVERPDGSNFTLKIRSTKLEDSAMYFCASSPLESGNNEQFFGPGTRLTVL.

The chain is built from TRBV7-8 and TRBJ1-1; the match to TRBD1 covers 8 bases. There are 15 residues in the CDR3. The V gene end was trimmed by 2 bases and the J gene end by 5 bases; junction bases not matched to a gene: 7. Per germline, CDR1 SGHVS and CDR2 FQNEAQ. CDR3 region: CASSLQQGVRTEAFF. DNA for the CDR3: TGTGCCAGCAGCTTACAACAGGGGGTGAGGACTGAAGCTTTCTTT.

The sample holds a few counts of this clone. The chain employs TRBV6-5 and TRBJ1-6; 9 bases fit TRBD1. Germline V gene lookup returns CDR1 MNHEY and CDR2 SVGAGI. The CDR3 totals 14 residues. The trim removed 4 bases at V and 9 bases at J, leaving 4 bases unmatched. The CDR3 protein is CASSSQGAGSPLHF. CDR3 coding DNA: TGTGCCAGCAGTTCACAGGGGGCAGGTTCACCCCTCCACTTT.

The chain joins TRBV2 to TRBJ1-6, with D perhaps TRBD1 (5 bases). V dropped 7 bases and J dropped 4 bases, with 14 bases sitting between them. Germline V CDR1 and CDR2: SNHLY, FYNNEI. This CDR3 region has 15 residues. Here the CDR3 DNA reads TGTGCCAGCAATGGGAGGGGCGGATATAATTCACCCCTCCACTTT. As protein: CASNGRGGYNSPLHF.

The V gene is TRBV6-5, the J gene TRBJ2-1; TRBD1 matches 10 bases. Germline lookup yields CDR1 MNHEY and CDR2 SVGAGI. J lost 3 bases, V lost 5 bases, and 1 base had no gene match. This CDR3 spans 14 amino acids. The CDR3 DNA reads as TGTGCCAGCAGTAGGACAGGGGGCTACAATGAGCAGTTCTTC. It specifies CASSRTGGYNEQFF.

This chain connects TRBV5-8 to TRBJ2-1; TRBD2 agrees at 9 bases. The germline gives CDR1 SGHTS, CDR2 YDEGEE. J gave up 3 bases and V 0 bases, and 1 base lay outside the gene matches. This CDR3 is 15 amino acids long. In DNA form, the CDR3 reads TGTGCCAGCAGCTTGGGACTAGCGGTCTACAATGAGCAGTTCTTC. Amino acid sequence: CASSLGLAVYNEQFF.

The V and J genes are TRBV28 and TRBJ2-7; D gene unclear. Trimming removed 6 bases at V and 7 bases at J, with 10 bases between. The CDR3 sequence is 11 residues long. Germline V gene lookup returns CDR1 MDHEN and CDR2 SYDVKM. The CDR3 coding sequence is TGTGCCAGCAGGGTGGCTTGGGAGCAGTACTTC. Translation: CASRVAWEQYF.

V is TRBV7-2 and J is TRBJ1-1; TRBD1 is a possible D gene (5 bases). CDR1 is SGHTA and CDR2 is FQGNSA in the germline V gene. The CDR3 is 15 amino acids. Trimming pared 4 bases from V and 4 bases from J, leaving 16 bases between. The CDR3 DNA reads TGTGCCAGCAGCTCTCCCAGGGTTCTGCGCACTGAAGCTTTCTTT. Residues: CASSSPRVLRTEAFF. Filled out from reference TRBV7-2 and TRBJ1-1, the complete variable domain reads GAGVSQSPSNKVTEKGKDVELRCDPISGHTALYWYRQSLGQGLEFLIYFQGNSAPDKSGLPSDRFSAERTGGSVSTLTIQRTQQEDSAVYLCASSSPRVLRTEAFFGQGTRLTVV.

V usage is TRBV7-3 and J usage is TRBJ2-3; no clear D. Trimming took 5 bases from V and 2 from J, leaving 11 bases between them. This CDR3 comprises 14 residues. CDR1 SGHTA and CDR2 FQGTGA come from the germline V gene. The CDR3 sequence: CASSLRAHTDTQYF. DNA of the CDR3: TGTGCCAGCAGCCTAAGGGCCCACACAGATACGCAGTATTTT.

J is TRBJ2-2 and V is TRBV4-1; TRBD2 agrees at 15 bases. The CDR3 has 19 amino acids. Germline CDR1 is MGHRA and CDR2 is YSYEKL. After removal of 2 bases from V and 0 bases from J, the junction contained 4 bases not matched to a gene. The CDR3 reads CASSQPGLAGGPNTGELFF. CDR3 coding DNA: TGCGCCAGCAGCCAACCGGGACTAGCGGGAGGACCGAACACCGGGGAGCTGTTTTTT.

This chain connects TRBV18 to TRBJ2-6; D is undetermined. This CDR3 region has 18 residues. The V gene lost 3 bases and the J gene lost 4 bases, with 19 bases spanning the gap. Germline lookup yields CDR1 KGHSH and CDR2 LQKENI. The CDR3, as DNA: TGTGCCAGCTCACCGAAGACATTTGGGTCTTCGGGGGCCAACGTCCTGACTTTC. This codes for CASSPKTFGSSGANVLTF.

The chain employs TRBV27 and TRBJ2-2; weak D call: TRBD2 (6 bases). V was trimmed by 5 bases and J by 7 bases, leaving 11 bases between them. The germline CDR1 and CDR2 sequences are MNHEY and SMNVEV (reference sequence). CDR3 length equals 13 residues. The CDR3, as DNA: TGTGCCAGCAGTGGGGAGGAGATCGGGGAGCTGTTTTTT. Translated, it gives CASSGEEIGELFF.

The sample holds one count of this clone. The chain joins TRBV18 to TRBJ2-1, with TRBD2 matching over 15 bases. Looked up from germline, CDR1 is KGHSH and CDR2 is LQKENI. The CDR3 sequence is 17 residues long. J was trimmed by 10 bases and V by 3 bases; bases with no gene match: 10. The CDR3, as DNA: TGTGCCAGCTCACCCCTGGGACTAGCGGGGGGAGTAGCCGAGCAGTTCTTC. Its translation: CASSPLGLAGGVAEQFF.

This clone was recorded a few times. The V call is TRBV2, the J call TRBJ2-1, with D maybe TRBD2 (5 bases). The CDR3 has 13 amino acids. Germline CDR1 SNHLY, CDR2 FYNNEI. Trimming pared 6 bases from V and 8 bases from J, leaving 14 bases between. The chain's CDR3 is CASSKDGVDEQFF. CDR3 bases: TGTGCCAGCAGCAAGGACGGGGTCGATGAGCAGTTCTTC.

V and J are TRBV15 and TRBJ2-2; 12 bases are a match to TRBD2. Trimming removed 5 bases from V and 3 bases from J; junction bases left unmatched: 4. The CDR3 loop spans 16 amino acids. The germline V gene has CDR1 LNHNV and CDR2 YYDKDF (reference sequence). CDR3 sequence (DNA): TGTGCCACCAGCGACCGACTAGCGGGAGACACCGGGGAGCTGTTTTTT. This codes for CATSDRLAGDTGELFF.

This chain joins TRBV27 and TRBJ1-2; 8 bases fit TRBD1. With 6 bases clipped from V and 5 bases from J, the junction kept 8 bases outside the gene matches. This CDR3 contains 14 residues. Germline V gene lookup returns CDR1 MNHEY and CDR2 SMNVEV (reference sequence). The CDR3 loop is CASRNPGQVYGYTF. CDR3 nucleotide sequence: TGTGCCAGCAGAAATCCGGGACAGGTGTATGGCTACACCTTC.

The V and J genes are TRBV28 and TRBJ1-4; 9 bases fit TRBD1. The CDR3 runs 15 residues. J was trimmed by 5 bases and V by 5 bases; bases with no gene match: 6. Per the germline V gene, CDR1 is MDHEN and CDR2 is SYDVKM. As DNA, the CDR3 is TGTGCCAGCAGTCGGCTAGGGACAGGGAATGAAAAACTGTTTTTT. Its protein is CASSRLGTGNEKLFF.

CDR3 sequence (DNA): TGTGCCACCAGTCTGTATAACTATGGCTACACCTTC. Translating gives CATSLYNYGYTF. The gene calls are TRBV24-1 and TRBJ1-2; no definite D call. Germline V gene data show CDR1 as KGHDR and CDR2 as SFDVKD. Trimming took off 6 bases at V and 1 base at J, with 5 bases between the two ends. The CDR3 has 12 residues.